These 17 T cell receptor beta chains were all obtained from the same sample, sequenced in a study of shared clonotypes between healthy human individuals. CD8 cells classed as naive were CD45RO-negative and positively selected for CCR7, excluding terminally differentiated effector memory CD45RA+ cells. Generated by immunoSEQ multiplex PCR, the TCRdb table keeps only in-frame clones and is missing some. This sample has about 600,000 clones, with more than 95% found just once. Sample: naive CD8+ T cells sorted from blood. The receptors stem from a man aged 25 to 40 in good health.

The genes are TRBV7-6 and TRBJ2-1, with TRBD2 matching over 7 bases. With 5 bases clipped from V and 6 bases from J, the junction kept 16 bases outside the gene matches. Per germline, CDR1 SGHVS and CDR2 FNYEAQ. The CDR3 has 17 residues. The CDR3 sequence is CASSPGPVNGEGNEQFF. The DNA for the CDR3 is TGTGCCAGCAGCCCAGGTCCGGTTAACGGGGAGGGCAATGAGCAGTTCTTC.

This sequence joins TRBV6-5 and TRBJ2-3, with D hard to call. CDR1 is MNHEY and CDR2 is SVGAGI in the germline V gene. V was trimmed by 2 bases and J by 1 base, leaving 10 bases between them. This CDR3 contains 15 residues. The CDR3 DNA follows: TGTGCCAGCAGTTACACCGAATCGGGCACAGATACGCAGTATTTT. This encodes CASSYTESGTDTQYF.

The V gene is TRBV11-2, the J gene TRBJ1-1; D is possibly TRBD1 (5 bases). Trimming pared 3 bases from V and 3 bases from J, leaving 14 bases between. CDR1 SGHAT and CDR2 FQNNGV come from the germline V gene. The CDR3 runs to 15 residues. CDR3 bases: TGTGCCAGCAGCTTTTCGGGCAGGGCTTACACTGAAGCTTTCTTT. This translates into CASSFSGRAYTEAFF.

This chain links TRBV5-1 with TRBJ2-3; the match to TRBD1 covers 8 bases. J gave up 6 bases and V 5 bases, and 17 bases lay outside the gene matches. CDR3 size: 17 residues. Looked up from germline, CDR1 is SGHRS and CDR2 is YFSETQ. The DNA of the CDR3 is TGCGCCAGCAGAAACCCCCAGGGGGCGGTTTTTGGGGATACGCAGTATTTT. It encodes CASRNPQGAVFGDTQYF. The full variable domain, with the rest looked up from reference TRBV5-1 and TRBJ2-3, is KAGVTQTPRYLIKTRGQQVTLSCSPISGHRSVSWYQQTPGQGLQFLFEYFSETQRNKGNFPGRFSGRQFSNSRSEMNVSTLELGDSALYLCASRNPQGAVFGDTQYFGPGTRLTVL.

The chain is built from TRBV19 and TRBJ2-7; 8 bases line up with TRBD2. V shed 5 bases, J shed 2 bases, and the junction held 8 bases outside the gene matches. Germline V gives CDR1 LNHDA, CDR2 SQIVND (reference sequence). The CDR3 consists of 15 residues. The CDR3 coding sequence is TGTGCCAGTAGTGTCGGGGGGGGCGTCCCCTACGAGCAGTACTTC. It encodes CASSVGGGVPYEQYF.

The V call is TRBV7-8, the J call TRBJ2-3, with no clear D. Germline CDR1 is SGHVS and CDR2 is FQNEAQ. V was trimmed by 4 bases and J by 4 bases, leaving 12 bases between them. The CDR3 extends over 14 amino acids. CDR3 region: CASSSSGYADTQYF. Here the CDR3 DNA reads TGTGCCAGCAGCTCCAGTGGATACGCAGATACGCAGTATTTT.

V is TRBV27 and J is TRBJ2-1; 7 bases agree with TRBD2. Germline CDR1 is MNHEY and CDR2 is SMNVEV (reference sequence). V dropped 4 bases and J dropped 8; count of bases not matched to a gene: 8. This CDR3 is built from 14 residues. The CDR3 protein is CASSWGLPSDEQFF. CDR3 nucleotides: TGTGCCAGCAGTTGGGGACTACCCTCGGATGAGCAGTTCTTC.

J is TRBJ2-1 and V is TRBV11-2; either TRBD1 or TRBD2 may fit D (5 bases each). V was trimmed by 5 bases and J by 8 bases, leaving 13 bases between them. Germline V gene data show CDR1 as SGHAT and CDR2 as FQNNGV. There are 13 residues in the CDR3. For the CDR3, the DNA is TGTGCCAGCAGCCCGGGACCTGTCGATGAGCAGTTCTTC. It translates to CASSPGPVDEQFF.

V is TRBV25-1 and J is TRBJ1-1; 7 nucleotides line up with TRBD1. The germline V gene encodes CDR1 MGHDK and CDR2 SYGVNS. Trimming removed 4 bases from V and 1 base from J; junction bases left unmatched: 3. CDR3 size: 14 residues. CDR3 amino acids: CASSARTGNTEAFF. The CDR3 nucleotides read TGTGCCAGCAGTGCACGGACAGGGAACACTGAAGCTTTCTTT.

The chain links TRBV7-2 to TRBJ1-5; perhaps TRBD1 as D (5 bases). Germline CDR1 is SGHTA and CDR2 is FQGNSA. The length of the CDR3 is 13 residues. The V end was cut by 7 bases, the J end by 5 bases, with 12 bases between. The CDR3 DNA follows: TGTGCCAGCAAGGGGTCGGCCGATCAGCCCCAGCATTTT. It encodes CASKGSADQPQHF.

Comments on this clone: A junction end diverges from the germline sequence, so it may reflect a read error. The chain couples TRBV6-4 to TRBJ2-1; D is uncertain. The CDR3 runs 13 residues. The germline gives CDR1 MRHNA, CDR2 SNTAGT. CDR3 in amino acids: CASSDRPYNEQFF. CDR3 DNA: TGTGCCAGCAGTGACCGCCCCTATAATGAGCAGTTCTTC.

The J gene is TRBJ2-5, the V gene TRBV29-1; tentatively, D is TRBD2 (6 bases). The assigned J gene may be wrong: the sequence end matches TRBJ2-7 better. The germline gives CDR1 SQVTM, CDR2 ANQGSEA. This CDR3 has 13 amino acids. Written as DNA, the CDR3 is TGCAGCGTTGAGGCGGGGAGCTCCTACGAGCAGTACTTC. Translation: CSVEAGSSYEQYF.

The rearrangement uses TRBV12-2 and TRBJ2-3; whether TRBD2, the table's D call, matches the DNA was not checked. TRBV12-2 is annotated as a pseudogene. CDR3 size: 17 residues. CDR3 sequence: CASRLAFSAGVKDTQYF. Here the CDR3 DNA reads TGTGCAAGTCGCTTAGCCTTCTCTGCGGGAGTGAAAGATACGCAGTATTTT.

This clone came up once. CDR3 loop: CASSLYRAREKLFF. The CDR3 DNA follows: TGTGCCAGCAGTTTATACAGGGCTAGAGAAAAACTGTTTTTT. V gene TRBV28 combines with J gene TRBJ1-4, with a tentative D call TRBD1 (6 bases). V dropped 1 base and J dropped 8 bases, with 11 bases sitting between them. CDR3 length: 14 amino acids. The germline V gene encodes CDR1 MDHEN and CDR2 SYDVKM. The variable domain in full, completed from reference TRBV28 and TRBJ1-4, reads DVKVTQSSRYLVKRTGEKVFLECVQDMDHENMFWYRQDPGLGLRLIYFSYDVKMKEKGDIPEGYSVSREKKERFSLILESASTNQTSMYLCASSLYRAREKLFFGSGTQLSVL.

This chain's CDR3 is CASSSRGDGATNTGELFF. The CDR3 DNA reads TGTGCCAGCAGCTCTCGGGGGGACGGGGCGACGAACACCGGGGAGCTGTTTTTT. The gene calls are TRBV7-9 and TRBJ2-2, with 7 bases aligning to TRBD2. V dropped 4 bases and J dropped 0; count of bases not matched to a gene: 11. The CDR3 has 18 amino acids. Germline V gene lookup returns CDR1 SEHNR and CDR2 FQNEAQ (reference sequence). The full variable domain, completed using reference TRBV7-9 and TRBJ2-2, is DTGVSQNPRHKITKRGQNVTFRCDPISEHNRLYWYRQTLGQGPEFLTYFQNEAQLEKSRLLSDRFSAERPKGSFSTLEIQRTEQGDSAMYLCASSSRGDGATNTGELFFGEGSRLTVL.

CDR3 region: CASSLAGVDRPTDTQYF. The DNA of the CDR3 is TGTGCCAGCAGCTTAGCGGGGGTAGACAGACCGACAGATACGCAGTATTTT. This chain links TRBV11-3 with TRBJ2-3, with D possibly TRBD2 on 6 matching bases. V dropped 1 base and J dropped 3 bases, with 17 bases sitting between them. CDR3 length equals 17 residues. Germline loops: CDR1 SGHNT, CDR2 YENEEA.

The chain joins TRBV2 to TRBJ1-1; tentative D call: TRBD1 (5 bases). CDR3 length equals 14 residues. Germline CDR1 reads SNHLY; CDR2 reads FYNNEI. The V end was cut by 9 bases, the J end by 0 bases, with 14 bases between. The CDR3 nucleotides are TGTGCCAGTGCTCGGGGGGATATGAACACTGAAGCTTTCTTT. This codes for CASARGDMNTEAFF.